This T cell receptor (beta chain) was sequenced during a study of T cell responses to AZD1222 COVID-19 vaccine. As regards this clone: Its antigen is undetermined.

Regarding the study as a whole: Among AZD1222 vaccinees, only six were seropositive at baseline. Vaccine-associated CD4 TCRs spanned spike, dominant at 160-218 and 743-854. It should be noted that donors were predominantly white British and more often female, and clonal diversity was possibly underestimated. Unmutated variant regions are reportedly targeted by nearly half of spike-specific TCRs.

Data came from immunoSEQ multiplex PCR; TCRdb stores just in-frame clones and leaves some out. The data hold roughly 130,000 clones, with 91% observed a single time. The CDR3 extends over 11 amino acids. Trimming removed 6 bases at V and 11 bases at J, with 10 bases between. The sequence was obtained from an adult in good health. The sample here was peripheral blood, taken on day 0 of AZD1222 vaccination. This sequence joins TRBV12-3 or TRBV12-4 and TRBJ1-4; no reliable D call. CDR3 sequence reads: CASRWAGKLFF. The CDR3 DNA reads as TGTGCCAGCAGGTGGGCGGGGAAACTGTTTTTT.